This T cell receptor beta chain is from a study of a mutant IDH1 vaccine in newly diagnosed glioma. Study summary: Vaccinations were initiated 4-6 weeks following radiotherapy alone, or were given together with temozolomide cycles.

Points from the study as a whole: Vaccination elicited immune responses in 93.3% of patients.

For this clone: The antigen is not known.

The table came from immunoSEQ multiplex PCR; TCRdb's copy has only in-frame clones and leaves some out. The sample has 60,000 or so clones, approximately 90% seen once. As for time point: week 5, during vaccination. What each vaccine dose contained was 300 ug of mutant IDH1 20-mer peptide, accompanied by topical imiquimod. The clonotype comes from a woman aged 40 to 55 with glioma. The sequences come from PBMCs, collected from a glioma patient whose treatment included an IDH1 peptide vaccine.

The CDR3 DNA sequence: TGTGCCAGCAGTCAACCCCCCTCTACCGGGGGCCCAAAGGCCCAAGAGACCCAGTACTTC. This translates into CASSQPPSTGGPKAQETQYF. The chain couples TRBV5-4 to TRBJ2-5, with D perhaps TRBD1 or TRBD2 (6 bases each). V lost 5 bases and J 1 base, leaving 30 bases between the germline ends. Germline-derived CDR1 and CDR2 are SGHNT and YYREEE (reference sequence). The CDR3 totals 20 residues.